This TCR beta chain was sequenced during a study of tumor and adjacent non-tumor tissue in lung cancer. Study results and limitations: Significantly higher TCR diversity was found in tumor than normal lung.

TCRbeta libraries were built with three rounds of nested PCR, modified from ARM-PCR. TCRdb processed the multiplex PCR reads anew with MiXCR; each CDR3 protein has one entry. The table shows tens of thousands of distinct CDR3 sequences, with 50% to 60% occurring only once. This sample's RNA came from whole unsorted tissue. Newly diagnosed lung cancer patients had thoracic surgery in China, August–late 2014, without prior chemotherapy. The CDR3 consists of 12 residues. Trimming took off 4 bases at V and 7 bases at J, with 13 bases between the two ends. CDR1 is GTSNPN and CDR2 is SVGIG in the germline V gene (reference sequence). A remark on this clonotype: No antigen is known for it. The missing conserved phenylalanine or tryptophan at the end of this CDR3 makes a read error likely.

The source material was lung tumor tissue. This receptor was obtained from a man aged 50 to 60 with non-small cell lung cancer. The chain couples TRBV30 to TRBJ1-2, with D unclear. The CDR3 is CAWIHRVIGYTY. In DNA, the CDR3 is TGTGCCTGGATTCATAGGGTTATTGGCTACACCTAC.